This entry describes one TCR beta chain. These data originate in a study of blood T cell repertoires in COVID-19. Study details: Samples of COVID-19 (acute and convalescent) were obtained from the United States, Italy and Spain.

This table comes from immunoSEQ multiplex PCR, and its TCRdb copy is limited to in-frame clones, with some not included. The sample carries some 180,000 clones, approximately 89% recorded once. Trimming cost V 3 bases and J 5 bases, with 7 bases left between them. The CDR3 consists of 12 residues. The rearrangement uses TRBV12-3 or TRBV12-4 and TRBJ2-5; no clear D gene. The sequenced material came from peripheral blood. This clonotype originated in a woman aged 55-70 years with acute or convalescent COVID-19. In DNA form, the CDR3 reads TGTGCCAGCAGTTTTGGTGCGGAGACCCAGTACTTC. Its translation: CASSFGAETQYF.